This TCR beta chain was sequenced in a study of cytomegalovirus exposure and HLA in healthy donors. In regard to this clone: Its antigen is not identified.

PCR employed 60 Vbeta and 13 Jbeta primers. Authors' data handling: Tens of millions of unique TCR beta chains, roughly 11 million shared, were counted in a later analysis. Measured with immunoSEQ multiplex PCR; TCRdb has only the in-frame clones, and not every one. V and J calls and clone size are copied from that table; D and trimming were computed from the DNA. The sample consists of about 160,000 clones, roughly 82% of them appearing once. Findings and limits, study-wide: The authors later found TCR association rates varying by HLA locus, with DRB1 most and HLA-C fewest. The study flagged 150 to 200 TCR beta chains as cytomegalovirus-associated.

Trimming cost V 2 bases and J 4 bases; bases outside gene matches: 12. This CDR3 comprises 17 residues. CDR1 and CDR2 (germline): KGHSH, LQKENI. Sequencing input: PBMCs. This receptor was taken from a middle-aged man in good health and CMV-seropositive. The genes are TRBV18 and TRBJ1-1; 8 positions agree with TRBD1. CDR3 in DNA: TGTGCCAGCTCACCAGGCAGGGGGCGATTCGGGGTCACTGAAGCTTTCTTT. This sequence encodes CASSPGRGRFGVTEAFF.